Below, one T cell receptor (beta chain) is given with its context. The repertoire was sequenced with immunoSEQ multiplex PCR; TCRdb's copy has only in-frame clones and lacks some. The table includes 25,000 or so clones, about 80% detected once. The sample originates from a study of T cells in narcolepsy. V dropped 3 bases and J dropped 4 bases, with 4 bases sitting between them. The CDR3 consists of 13 residues. Per germline, CDR1 MGHDK and CDR2 SYGVNS. The rearrangement joins TRBV25-1 to TRBJ1-6; no reliable D call. The sequenced sample consisted of CD45RA- memory CD4+ T cells from PBMCs. This clonotype was sampled from a human donor with narcolepsy. As DNA, the CDR3 is TGTGCCAGCAGTGATCAATATAATTCACCCCTCCACTTT. Protein: CASSDQYNSPLHF.